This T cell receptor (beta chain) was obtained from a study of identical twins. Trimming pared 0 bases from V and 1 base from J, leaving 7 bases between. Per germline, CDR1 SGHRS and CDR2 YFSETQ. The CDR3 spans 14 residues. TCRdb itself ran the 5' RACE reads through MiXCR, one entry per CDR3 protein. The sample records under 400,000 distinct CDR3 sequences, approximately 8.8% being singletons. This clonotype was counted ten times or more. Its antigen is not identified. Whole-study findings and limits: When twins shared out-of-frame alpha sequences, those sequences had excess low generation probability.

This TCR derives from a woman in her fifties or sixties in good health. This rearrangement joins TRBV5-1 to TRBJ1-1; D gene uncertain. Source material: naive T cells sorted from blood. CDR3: CASSLAGRNTEAFF. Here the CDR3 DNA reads TGCGCCAGCAGCTTGGCCGGGAGGAACACTGAAGCTTTCTTT. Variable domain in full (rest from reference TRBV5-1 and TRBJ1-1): KAGVTQTPRYLIKTRGQQVTLSCSPISGHRSVSWYQQTPGQGLQFLFEYFSETQRNKGNFPGRFSGRQFSNSRSEMNVSTLELGDSALYLCASSLAGRNTEAFFGQGTRLTVV.